What follows is one T cell receptor (beta chain) and its context. The antigen is not known. Unsorted libraries were generated from 2 million PBMCs. These cells had been stored in RNAlater at -80 C. These data belong to a study of neurological immune-mediated disorders. The study's findings and limits: Multiple sclerosis patients had less TCR clonal expansion than even healthy controls, unlike HTLV-1-associated myelopathy.

cDNA synthesis was performed by 5'RACE with 10-nucleotide random UMIs. Every sequencing run generated in excess of 160 million TCR-beta sequences. These sequences covered 15-18 subjects. In TCRdb, the 5' RACE reads were re-called with MiXCR into one record per CDR3 protein. The table shows around 46,000 distinct CDR3 sequences, with about 25% occurring only once. This CDR3 spans 15 amino acids. Between the trimmed V and J ends, which lost 1 base and 0 bases, there was a span of 8 bases. Looked up from germline, CDR1 is SNHLY and CDR2 is FYNNEI. The TCR sequence derives from a woman in her 70s in good health. The rearrangement uses TRBV2 and TRBJ2-3; D is undetermined. What was sequenced was PBMCs. The CDR3 reads CASSEGSFSTDTQYF. The CDR3 nucleotides are TGTGCCAGCAGTGAAGGTAGCTTTAGCACAGATACGCAGTATTTT.